This T cell receptor beta chain was recovered during a study of T-cell reconstitution after alpha-beta-depleted transplantation in children. The TCRbeta library incorporated unique molecular identifiers. TCRdb called the PCR reads again in MiXCR, with one record for every CDR3 protein. The data show some 520,000 distinct CDR3 sequences, approximately 32% seen once. The CDR3 is 13 amino acids. V lost 4 bases and J 11 bases, leaving 15 bases between the germline ends. Germline CDR1 is MNHEY and CDR2 is SVGEGT. This specimen was PBMCs from the stem cell graft donor, taken from the stem cell graft. The rearrangement joins TRBV6-2 or TRBV6-3 to TRBJ1-5; D unresolved. The receptor's source is a human donor who donated a stem cell graft to a child with aplastic anemia. The CDR3 region has the DNA TGTGCCAGCAGTTCTCACCTCGACTGGACCCAGCATTTT. Translated: CASSSHLDWTQHF.